This TCR beta chain is from a study of blood T cell repertoires in COVID-19. Study overall: Acute-phase and convalescent COVID-19 samples originated in the United States, Italy and Spain. Sample material is recorded as cDNA or gDNA derived from T cells, B-cell-depleted T cells, or PBMCs.

Original methodology: Reference gene primer amplification in the assay estimated nucleated cell counts. Profiling relied on immunoSEQ multiplex PCR, and the TCRdb table lists in-frame clones only, not all of them. The V and J calls and clone size come from that table; D and trimming were worked out from the DNA. This sample yields a few hundred thousand clones, of which roughly 77% are seen a single time; around 9% belongs to the top ten. Allocation to cohorts depended on clinical history reported by the participants. The V and J ends lost 4 bases and 5 bases, in that order; junction bases with no gene match: 3. Germline CDR1 reads LGHDT; CDR2 reads YNNKEL (reference sequence). CDR3 length: 14 residues.

The chain couples TRBV3-1 (or the pseudogene TRBV3-2) to TRBJ2-1; 9 bases fit TRBD2. The sequencing input was PBMCs or T cells enriched from blood (not recorded which). The receptor was derived from a man between 35 and 55 years old who had recovered from COVID-19. The CDR3 nucleotides are TGTGCCAGCAGCCGCGGGGGGGCCCACAATGAGCAGTTCTTC. Translating gives CASSRGGAHNEQFF.